This TCR beta chain was recovered during a study of blood T cell repertoires in COVID-19 (dated by TCRdb to the early 2020s). General notes on the study: Samples covering the acute and convalescent phases of COVID-19 were provided by collaborators in the United States, Italy and Spain. The prospective study material was composed of cDNA or gDNA derived from T cells, B-cell-depleted T cells, or PBMCs. The sample metadata nearly always contained a de-identified subject ID, COVID-19 status, age in years and sex. Samples were obtained from the ongoing ImmuneRACE study (first 160 participants) and from about 1,300 subjects provided by 6 global collaborators. Where available, HLA class I and class II types were taken from metadata supplied by the sample provider and were not determined by assay-based typing. Subjects who had been exposed to COVID-19, were actively infected with it, or had recovered from it provided the deeply sampled blood TCRbeta repertoires that made up the dataset. The repertoires were released in a freely available public database meant as a resource for research on the immune response to SARS-CoV-2. The investigation overall reported the following: Clinical and demographic metadata were provided uncurated, with the amount varying by source and participant.

The collaborating institutions used their own protocols to collect whole blood in K2EDTA tubes. For TCRbeta analysis, collaborators shipped samples as frozen whole blood, isolated PBMCs, or DNA extracted from either of those sample types. On this clone itself: The antigen it binds to is not known. Base qualities are not provided; no much larger clone lies one nucleotide away.

As encoded in the germline V gene (reference sequence), CDR1 is DFQATT while CDR2 is SNEGSKA. The germline ends are 13 bases apart after V is trimmed by 5 bases and J by 11 bases. The CDR3 runs 11 amino acids, cysteine and phenylalanine included. The entry retains the CDR3 DNA only, 33 bases that are in frame from base 1. TCRbeta CDR3 regions were amplified from genomic DNA by means of the immunoSEQ Assay, a bias-controlled multiplex PCR. On the study's bioinformatics: Nucleated cell counts per sample were estimated from amplification of reference gene primers within the assay. Sequence reads were collapsed and filtered to measure the absolute abundance of every unique TCRbeta CDR3 rearrangement. For each sample, productive Simpson clonality was calculated as the square root of Simpson's diversity index across productive rearrangements. The clones in this table, taken by TCRdb from immuneACCESS, are in-frame only. Not every clone is retained; where verified, under half of the shortfall comes from an unresolved V gene, and the cause of the rest is unknown. V, J and clone size reflect that table, while D and trimming were determined from the DNA. Within this sample are just under 85,000 clones, with around 88% of them counted one time only. The top ten clones comprise over 15% of the sample.

This TCR was recovered from an older woman with acute or convalescent COVID-19. The source material was peripheral blood. The chain was built from TRBV20-1 and TRBJ1-5; TRBD1 is a weak D gene call, 5 bases matching. The DNA sequence is given as TGCAGTGCTGGGGGGTGGATAGCCCAGCATTTT. Its amino acids are CSAGGWIAQHF.